The 21 T cell receptor beta chains listed next were all sequenced from one sample in a study of blood T cell repertoires in COVID-19. TCRdb keeps only in-frame clones here, not all; method: immunoSEQ multiplex PCR. The sample has roughly 84,000 clones; roughly 80% are singletons. Sequenced input: peripheral blood. Source of these receptors: a woman between 45 and 65 years old with acute or convalescent COVID-19.

The gene calls are TRBV20-1 and TRBJ2-3, with D uncertain. The CDR3 spans 13 residues. Trimming left V 3 bases short and J 7 bases short, with 14 bases between. Germline V gives CDR1 DFQATT, CDR2 SNEGSKA (reference sequence). CDR3 residues: CSASSPGVNTQYF. The CDR3 DNA sequence: TGCAGTGCTAGTAGCCCAGGTGTAAATACGCAGTATTTT.

The rearrangement joins TRBV4-3 to TRBJ2-3; 9 bases fit TRBD2. Germline-derived CDR1 and CDR2 are LGHNA and YSLEER. V lost 6 bases and J lost 4; bases outside the gene matches: 5. The CDR3 covers 14 residues. CDR3 residues: CASSLGLASDTQYF. The CDR3 DNA sequence: TGCGCCAGCAGTCTCGGACTAGCGTCAGATACGCAGTATTTT.

The gene calls are TRBV9 and TRBJ2-7, with TRBD1 as a possible D gene (6 bases). Germline CDR1 SGDLS, CDR2 YYNGEE. The CDR3 totals 12 residues. V was pared by 0 bases and J by 5 bases, with 6 bases between. DNA of the CDR3: TGTGCCAGCAGCGTAGGGACAGACGAGCAGTACTTC. It codes for CASSVGTDEQYF.

V and J are TRBV28 and TRBJ2-7; 13 bases map to TRBD2. CDR1 and CDR2 from the germline V gene are MDHEN and SYDVKM. The CDR3 is 15 amino acids. V shed 4 bases, J shed 3 bases, and the junction held 3 bases outside the gene matches. This chain's CDR3 is CASSSTSGGFYEQYF. The DNA for the CDR3 is TGTGCCAGCAGTTCGACTAGCGGGGGGTTCTACGAGCAGTACTTC.

This chain links TRBV5-1 with TRBJ2-7, with a tentative D call TRBD2 (5 bases). V lost 0 bases, J lost 7 bases, and 20 bases lay in between. Germline V gene sequence: CDR1 SGHRS, CDR2 YFSETQ. The CDR3 extends over 16 amino acids. The CDR3 region is CASSLDTSGSSGEQYF. In nucleotides, the CDR3 is TGCGCCAGCAGCTTGGATACTTCAGGTTCCTCGGGGGAGCAGTACTTC.

This sequence joins TRBV24-1 and TRBJ1-1; TRBD1 agrees at 10 bases. J lost 4 bases, V lost 4 bases, and 5 bases had no gene match. The CDR3 totals 15 residues. Germline CDR1 KGHDR, CDR2 SFDVKD. The CDR3, as DNA: TGTGCCACCAGTGACTCGGGACAGGGGAGCACTGAAGCTTTCTTT. Translation gives CATSDSGQGSTEAFF.

The chain joins TRBV10-3 to TRBJ1-1; TRBD1 aligns across 8 bases. This CDR3 region has 14 residues. V lost 3 bases and J lost 5; bases outside the gene matches: 5. Germline assignment: CDR1 ENHRY and CDR2 SYGVKD. The CDR3 region is CAISDPGGGTEAFF. The CDR3 DNA reads TGTGCCATCAGTGACCCAGGGGGCGGGACTGAAGCTTTCTTT.

The chain recombines TRBV19 with TRBJ2-2; 9 bases match TRBD1. Trimming at V came to 3 bases and at J to 4 bases, leaving 3 bases not matched to a gene. Germline CDR1 is LNHDA and CDR2 is SQIVND (reference sequence). CDR3 size: 15 residues. The CDR3 here is CASSMGTGITGELFF. CDR3 bases: TGTGCCAGTAGTATGGGGACAGGGATCACCGGGGAGCTGTTTTTT. Based on the CDR3 plus reference TRBV19 and TRBJ2-2, the full variable domain is DGGITQSPKYLFRKEGQNVTLSCEQNLNHDAMYWYRQDPGQGLRLIYYSQIVNDFQKGDIAEGYSVSREKKESFPLTVTSAQKNPTAFYLCASSMGTGITGELFFGEGSRLTVL.

The chain employs TRBV19 and TRBJ1-3; the match to TRBD1 covers 7 bases. Trimming removed 8 bases from V and 0 bases from J; junction bases left unmatched: 4. This CDR3 contains 14 residues. The germline V gene encodes CDR1 LNHDA and CDR2 SQIVND (reference sequence). CDR3 bases: TGTGCCAGTCGACAGGGATTCTCTGGAAACACCATATATTTT. Protein: CASRQGFSGNTIYF.

This clone was seen only once. This chain uses TRBV12-3 or TRBV12-4 with TRBJ2-7; 10 bases map to TRBD1. The CDR3 is made up of 13 amino acids. After removal of 2 bases from V and 6 bases from J, the junction contained 1 base not matched to a gene. CDR3 sequence: CASSLRTGGEQYF. DNA for the CDR3: TGTGCCAGCAGTTTAAGGACAGGGGGCGAGCAGTACTTC.

This chain connects TRBV6-2 or TRBV6-3 to TRBJ1-1; perhaps TRBD1 as D (5 bases). Germline V gene lookup returns CDR1 MNHEY and CDR2 SVGEGT. The ends were cut back, 5 bases at V and 5 bases at J, with 15 bases in the middle. The CDR3 runs to 14 residues. CDR3 DNA sequence: TGTGCCAGCAGTCGCGGGACTTTCGGAACTGAAGCTTTCTTT. Its translation: CASSRGTFGTEAFF.

This rearrangement joins TRBV7-2 to TRBJ1-1, with 10 bases identical to TRBD1. CDR1 SGHTA and CDR2 FQGNSA come from the germline V gene. V shed 7 bases, J shed 11 bases, and the junction held 10 bases outside the gene matches. This CDR3 is 13 amino acids long. In DNA form, the CDR3 reads TGTGCCAGCACCCGGACAGGGGGATTCGGGGCTTTCTTT. Its protein product is CASTRTGGFGAFF.

This clone has only one observation. The V and J genes are TRBV6-5 and TRBJ2-2, with 7 positions matching TRBD1. The V segment lost 2 bases and the J segment 5 bases; nucleotides outside the gene matches: 2. The germline CDR1 and CDR2 sequences are MNHEY and SVGAGI. The CDR3 spans 14 residues. The CDR3 loop is CASSYDRVTGELFF. The CDR3 coding sequence is TGTGCCAGCAGTTACGACAGGGTTACCGGGGAGCTGTTTTTT.

The chain is built from TRBV15 and TRBJ1-2, with 9 bases fitting TRBD1. CDR1 and CDR2 (germline): LNHNV, YYDKDF (reference sequence). The CDR3 spans 16 residues. J was trimmed by 2 bases and V by 8 bases; bases with no gene match: 12. CDR3 in DNA: TGTGCCACCCGCCGAGGGGGACAGGGTGGGAACTATGGCTACACCTTC. Its translation: CATRRGGQGGNYGYTF.

The CDR3 DNA is TGTGCCAGCAGCTTAGCGGGGGCAGGTGATAACACTGAAGCTTTCTTT. Its translation: CASSLAGAGDNTEAFF. The chain combines TRBV7-9 with TRBJ1-1, with D possibly TRBD1 on 6 matching bases. The CDR3 has 16 residues. V was cut by 0 bases and J by 2 bases, with 13 bases left in between. CDR1 is SEHNR, CDR2 FQNEAQ, per germline (reference sequence).

The J gene is TRBJ2-2, the V gene TRBV5-4, with 13 positions matching TRBD2. V trimming: 3 bases; J trimming: 7 bases; junction bases outside the gene matches: 6. The CDR3 spans 16 residues. CDR1 and CDR2 from the germline V gene are SGHNT and YYREEE (reference sequence). In DNA form, the CDR3 reads TGTGCCAGCAGCTACGGACTAGCGGGGGCCGACGGGGAGCTGTTTTTT. Residues: CASSYGLAGADGELFF.

The chain combines TRBV5-4 with TRBJ2-7; 10 nucleotides agree with TRBD1. The CDR3 contains 14 residues. The J segment lost 4 bases and the V segment lost 3 bases, leaving 4 bases of the junction unmatched. From germline, CDR1 is SGHNT and CDR2 YYREEE (reference sequence). The CDR3 DNA reads TGTGCCAGCAGCTCCGGGACAGGGGCGTACGAGCAGTACTTC. This translates into CASSSGTGAYEQYF.

The chain uses TRBV7-8 and TRBJ1-5; D is ambiguous. In germline, CDR1 is SGHVS, CDR2 FQNEAQ. The CDR3 has 14 residues. Between the trimmed V and J ends, which lost 2 bases and 3 bases, there was a span of 8 bases. The CDR3 loop reads CASSLLSSNQPQHF. CDR3 in DNA: TGTGCCAGCAGCTTATTATCCTCCAATCAGCCCCAGCATTTT.

The chain is built from TRBV5-1 and TRBJ1-1, with D perhaps matching TRBD1 (5 bases). The CDR3 sequence is 15 residues long. Germline V CDR1 and CDR2: SGHRS, YFSETQ. V gave up 0 bases and J gave up 0 bases, with 9 bases separating them. CDR3 loop: CASSLATGLNTEAFF. The CDR3 DNA sequence: TGCGCCAGCAGCTTGGCCACAGGTTTGAACACTGAAGCTTTCTTT.

This sequence joins TRBV28 and TRBJ1-6, with TRBD1 as a possible D gene (5 bases). With 5 bases removed from V and 10 bases from J, the gap between germline ends came to 15 bases. Germline lookup yields CDR1 MDHEN and CDR2 SYDVKM. This CDR3 has 14 residues. The DNA of the CDR3 is TGTGCCAGCAGTGAAGCCAGGGTAAAGTCACCCCTCCACTTT. This encodes CASSEARVKSPLHF. Based on the CDR3 plus reference TRBV28 and TRBJ1-6, the full variable domain is DVKVTQSSRYLVKRTGEKVFLECVQDMDHENMFWYRQDPGLGLRLIYFSYDVKMKEKGDIPEGYSVSREKKERFSLILESASTNQTSMYLCASSEARVKSPLHFGNGTRLTVT.

This sequence joins TRBV9 and TRBJ2-2; TRBD2 is a possible D gene (5 bases). Germline V gene sequence: CDR1 SGDLS, CDR2 YYNGEE. The V end lost 6 bases, the J end lost 7 bases, and 10 bases lay between the germline ends. CDR3 length: 12 amino acids. CDR3 protein: CASNFRDGELFF. The CDR3 coding sequence is TGTGCCAGCAATTTTCGGGACGGGGAGCTGTTTTTT.